This T cell receptor (beta chain) stems from a study of control samples from healthy donors and cancer patients. This clone was counted only a few times. Other DNA sequences in the same sample also yield this CDR3. The assay was immunoSEQ multiplex PCR, and TCRdb's table has in-frame clones only and misses some. The sample lists tens of thousands of clones; approximately 88% were seen once. Input material: blood. The sequence came from a man aged 45-65 years in good health.

CDR3 sequence reads: CASSERGRETGELFF. CDR3 coding DNA: TGTGCCAGCAGTGAGAGGGGTCGGGAGACCGGGGAGCTGTTTTTT. The rearrangement uses TRBV2 and TRBJ2-2, with TRBD2 as a possible D gene (6 bases). Trimming pared 3 bases from V and 5 bases from J, leaving 13 bases between. CDR1 is SNHLY, CDR2 FYNNEI, per germline. The length of the CDR3 is 15 residues.